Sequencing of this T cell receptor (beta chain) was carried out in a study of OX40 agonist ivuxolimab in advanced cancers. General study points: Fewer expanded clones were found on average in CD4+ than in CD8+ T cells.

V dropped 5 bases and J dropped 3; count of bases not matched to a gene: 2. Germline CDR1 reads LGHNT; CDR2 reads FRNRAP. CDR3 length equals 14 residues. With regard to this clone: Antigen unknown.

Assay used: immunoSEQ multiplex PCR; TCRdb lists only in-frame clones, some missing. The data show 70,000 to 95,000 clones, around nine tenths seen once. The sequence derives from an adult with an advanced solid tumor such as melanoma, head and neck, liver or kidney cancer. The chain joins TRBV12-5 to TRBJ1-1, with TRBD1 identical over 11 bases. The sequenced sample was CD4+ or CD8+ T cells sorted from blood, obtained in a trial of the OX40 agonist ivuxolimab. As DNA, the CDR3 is TGTGCTAGTGGTCTGGGACAGGGGGACACTGAAGCTTTCTTT. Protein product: CASGLGQGDTEAFF.